This T cell receptor (beta chain) was sequenced during a study of cytomegalovirus exposure and HLA in healthy donors. In the study overall: One earlier analysis, a look at about 179 million T cells, found some 100 million unique TCR beta sequences. Overall study results and limits: Cytomegalovirus-associated status was assigned to roughly 160 TCR beta chains. Common viral pathogens seemed, in a later analysis, to connect with several of the most significant clusters. The study assumed roughly uniform donor sequencing depth for presence/absence analyses.

Use of 60 Vbeta and 13 Jbeta primers characterized the PCR. Method: immunoSEQ multiplex PCR; TCRdb's copy keeps in-frame clones and lacks some. The data contain 130,000 or so clones, more than 70% of them singletons. This clone was counted only a few times. Its antigen remains unidentified. The receptor comes from a woman aged 50 to 60 in good health and CMV-seropositive. Input material: PBMCs.

The CDR3 here is CASSVIPRDNEQFF. The CDR3 DNA sequence: TGTGCCAGCAGCGTAATCCCCCGAGACAATGAGCAGTTCTTC. The genes are TRBV9 and TRBJ2-1, with unresolved D. The germline V gene encodes CDR1 SGDLS and CDR2 YYNGEE. There are 14 residues in the CDR3. The germline V and J ends were trimmed by 1 base and 5 bases, with 10 bases remaining between them.